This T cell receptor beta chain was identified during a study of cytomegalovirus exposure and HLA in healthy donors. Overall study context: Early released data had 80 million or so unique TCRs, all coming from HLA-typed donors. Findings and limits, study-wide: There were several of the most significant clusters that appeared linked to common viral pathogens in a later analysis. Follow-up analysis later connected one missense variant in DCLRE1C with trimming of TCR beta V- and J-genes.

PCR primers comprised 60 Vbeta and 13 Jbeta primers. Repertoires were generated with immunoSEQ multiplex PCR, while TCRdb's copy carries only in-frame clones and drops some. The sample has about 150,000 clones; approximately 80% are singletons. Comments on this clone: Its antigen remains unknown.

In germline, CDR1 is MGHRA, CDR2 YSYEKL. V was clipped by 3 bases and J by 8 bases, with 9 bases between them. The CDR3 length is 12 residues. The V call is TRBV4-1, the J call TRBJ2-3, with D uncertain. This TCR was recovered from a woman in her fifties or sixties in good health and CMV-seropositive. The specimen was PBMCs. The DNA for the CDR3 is TGCGCCAGCAGCCAGGTCCCCGGTACGCAGTATTTT. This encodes CASSQVPGTQYF.